This T cell receptor beta chain was profiled in a study of CD8+CD57+ T cells in acquired aplastic anemia. Looking at the study overall: The DNA of sorted CD4+ and CD8+ cells averaged roughly 3.2 ug. Study-wide findings and caveats: In common between the patients and the controls were twenty-nine CD8+ CDR3 sequences. With respect to CD8+ Simpson's diversity, patients and controls did not differ significantly.

About this clonotype: The antigen is undetermined.

From germline, CDR1 is SQVTM and CDR2 ANQGSEA. This CDR3 has 16 amino acids. V shed 1 base and J 10 bases; nucleotides not matched to a gene: 16. Researchers used genomic DNA as the template to profile TCR beta VDJ and CDR3. TCRdb re-called the reads through MiXCR, storing one row per CDR3 protein. The sample has approximately 200,000 distinct CDR3 sequences; less than 60% are singletons. The sequenced patients had an expansion of CD8+CD57+ cells seen by flow cytometry. The TCR sequence derives from a human donor with aplastic anemia. The chain combines TRBV29-1 with TRBJ1-1, with 9 bases matching TRBD1. The specimen was sorted CD4+, CD8+, or CD8+CD57+ T cells (not recorded which) from PBMCs. In nucleotides, the CDR3 is TGCAGCGTTGAAGTGGTGGGACAGGGTCTCGGGAGCGCAGCTTTCTTT. It encodes CSVEVVGQGLGSAAFF.